This passage covers 22 T cell receptor beta chains from one sample sequenced in a study of regulatory T cells in long-lasting Graves disease. Relying on iRepertoire HTBI primers and Arm-PCR of CDR3 regions, the team built TCR beta libraries. TCRdb re-called the multiplex PCR reads through MiXCR, storing one row per CDR3 protein. The table shows hundreds of thousands of distinct CDR3 sequences, with roughly 15% occurring only once. Regarding time point: newly diagnosed GD, antithyroid drugs for less than 3 months. Extracted RNA from PBMCs served as the source of the TCR library. These same data were also listed under a study on T cells in Graves' hyperthyroidism and ophthalmopathy.

The input for sequencing was peripheral blood mononuclear cells (PBMCs), taken at new diagnosis, from a patient treated with antithyroid drugs. Receptors were obtained from a woman aged 25 to 45 with Graves disease.

In its sample, this clonotype was seen a few times. The rearrangement uses TRBV19 and TRBJ1-1, with 8 positions matching TRBD1. Germline V lookup: CDR1 LNHDA, CDR2 SQIVND (reference sequence). This CDR3 has 15 amino acids. V trimming: 3 bases; J trimming: 0 bases; junction bases outside the gene matches: 3. CDR3 loop: CASSIWGQVNTEAFF. The CDR3 DNA reads TGTGCCAGTAGTATCTGGGGACAGGTGAACACTGAAGCTTTCTTT.

This clonotype was counted ten times or more. The chain has TRBV12-3 or TRBV12-4 and TRBJ2-7, with D unresolved. The V and J ends lost 6 bases and 6 bases respectively, with 18 bases between them. CDR3 length: 14 residues. The CDR3 DNA reads TGTGCCAGCAGCCCCACTGTAAACCGCCTCGAGCAGTACTTC. This codes for CASSPTVNRLEQYF.

This clonotype was detected only a few times. The rearrangement links TRBV20-1 to TRBJ2-2; D is uncertain. This CDR3 is 17 amino acids long. V was clipped by 1 base and J by 0 bases, with 15 bases between them. The germline CDR1 and CDR2 sequences are DFQATT and SNEGSKA (reference sequence). CDR3 DNA sequence: TGCAGTGCTAGAGCTCCCTCCCGGGTCGCGAACACCGGGGAGCTGTTTTTT. Its translation: CSARAPSRVANTGELFF.

The table lists this clonotype with many counts. The chain has TRBV2 and TRBJ2-2; 7 bases fit TRBD1. This CDR3 is 15 amino acids long. Germline V CDR1 and CDR2: SNHLY, FYNNEI. The junction had 1 base not matched to a gene; V was cut back by 3 bases and J by 0 bases. Here the CDR3 DNA reads TGTGCCAGCAGTGAGGACAGGCCGAACACCGGGGAGCTGTTTTTT. Its translation: CASSEDRPNTGELFF.

The chain carries TRBV10-3 and TRBJ2-7, with a tentative D call TRBD1 (8 bases). The V gene's germline CDR1 is ENHRY and CDR2 SYGVKD. The CDR3 extends over 13 amino acids. V was clipped by 10 bases and J by 2 bases, with 15 bases between them. For the CDR3, the DNA is TGTGCCACCGGAACAGGGGGGGCCTACGAGCAGTACTTC. Its translation: CATGTGGAYEQYF.

There are many counts of this clonotype. The V call is TRBV7-9, the J call TRBJ2-7; D is perhaps TRBD2 (7 bases). Trimming took off 0 bases at V and 3 bases at J, with 12 bases between the two ends. The length of the CDR3 is 15 residues. Germline CDR1 and CDR2: SEHNR and FQNEAQ (reference sequence). CDR3 loop: CASSLAGAGDYEQYF. The DNA for the CDR3 is TGTGCCAGCAGCTTAGCGGGGGCGGGAGACTACGAGCAGTACTTC.

This clonotype was detected a few times. The V gene is TRBV6-1, the J gene TRBJ2-3; 14 nucleotides match TRBD2. Germline CDR1 reads MNHNS; CDR2 reads SASEGT. This CDR3 spans 19 amino acids. V lost 6 bases to trimming and J lost 2 bases; unmatched junction nucleotides: 13. The CDR3 DNA is TGTGCCAGCAGACCCGGGACTAGCGGGAGTTTCTACCACACAGATACGCAGTATTTT. Residues: CASRPGTSGSFYHTDTQYF.

This rearrangement joins TRBV28 to TRBJ1-2; D is possibly TRBD1 (5 bases). V lost 8 bases to trimming and J lost 8 bases, with 15 bases between them. CDR1 is MDHEN and CDR2 is SYDVKM in the germline V gene. The CDR3 is 12 amino acids. CDR3 region: CASGKGLWGYTF. Written as DNA, the CDR3 is TGTGCCAGCGGGAAGGGACTTTGGGGCTACACCTTC.

This clonotype was detected a few times. This rearrangement joins TRBV28 to TRBJ2-3, with D possibly TRBD2 on 5 matching bases. The V gene's germline CDR1 is MDHEN and CDR2 SYDVKM. The CDR3 contains 15 residues. V was cut by 3 bases and J by 4 bases, with 14 bases left in between. The CDR3 reads CASSFYRTGADTQYF. The CDR3 bases are TGTGCCAGCAGTTTCTATAGGACTGGAGCAGATACGCAGTATTTT.

This clonotype was seen only a few times. The chain has TRBV12-3 or TRBV12-4 and TRBJ2-2; 7 positions agree with TRBD1. The CDR3 runs 15 residues. The V segment lost 6 bases and the J segment 4 bases; nucleotides outside the gene matches: 8. CDR3 bases: TGTGCCAGCAGCAGAGGGGGCGCGGGCACCGGGGAGCTGTTTTTT. Its protein is CASSRGGAGTGELFF.

The sample holds a few counts of this clonotype. J is TRBJ1-2 and V is TRBV28; D possibly corresponds to TRBD1 (6 bases). V lost 11 bases to trimming and J lost 3 bases, with 10 bases between them. CDR1 and CDR2 (germline): MDHEN, SYDVKM. This CDR3 contains 11 residues. The DNA of the CDR3 is TGTGCCTGCGGACAGTACTATGGCTACACCTTC. Its protein is CACGQYYGYTF.

The table lists this clonotype with a few counts. The rearrangement joins TRBV4-2 to TRBJ2-7; TRBD2 is a possible D gene (6 bases). Trimming cost V 2 bases and J 2 bases, with 13 bases left between them. This CDR3 contains 15 residues. Germline V gene lookup returns CDR1 LGHNA and CDR2 YNFKEQ. The CDR3 loop reads CASSQSSGSAYEQYF. As DNA, the CDR3 is TGTGCCAGCAGCCAAAGTAGCGGTTCCGCCTACGAGCAGTACTTC.

This clonotype was detected many times. The chain uses TRBV6-1 and TRBJ2-1; weak D call: TRBD1 (6 bases). This CDR3 has 11 amino acids. Germline-derived CDR1 and CDR2 are MNHNS and SASEGT. Trimming removed 6 bases from V and 10 bases from J, with 10 bases in between. CDR3 DNA sequence: TGTGCCAGCAGCGGTGGGACAGAGCAGTTCTTC. Its translation is CASSGGTEQFF.

Ten or more counts support this clonotype. The rearrangement joins TRBV12-3 or TRBV12-4 to TRBJ2-5; D tentatively fits TRBD1 or TRBD2 (6 bases each). The CDR3 length is 16 residues. The V end was cut by 3 bases, the J end by 2 bases, with 16 bases between. The CDR3 is CASSFGLGGQQETQYF. CDR3 DNA sequence: TGTGCCAGCAGTTTTGGCCTGGGGGGACAACAAGAGACCCAGTACTTC.

The chain recombines TRBV30 with TRBJ2-3; D possibly corresponds to TRBD2 (5 bases). This CDR3 is 12 amino acids long. The germline CDR1 and CDR2 sequences are GTSNPN and SVGIG (reference sequence). The V end was cut by 8 bases, the J end by 4 bases, with 13 bases between. This chain's CDR3 is CARKNGADTQYF. The CDR3 DNA reads TGTGCCCGGAAGAACGGGGCAGATACGCAGTATTTT.

Comment on this clonotype: As the CDR3 is not closed by the conserved phenylalanine or tryptophan, this likely results from a read error. The J gene is TRBJ2-5, the V gene TRBV19; TRBD1 or TRBD2 may be the D gene (5 bases each). With 6 bases removed from V and 5 bases from J, the gap between germline ends came to 7 bases. Germline V CDR1 and CDR2: LNHDA, SQIVND (reference sequence). The CDR3 spans 11 residues. For the CDR3, the DNA is TGTGCCAGTAGGTGGGGGGAGACCCAGTACCTC. Its translation: CASRWGETQYL.

The rearrangement joins TRBV19 to TRBJ1-2; D gene uncertain. This CDR3 has 12 residues. The germline V and J ends were trimmed by 9 bases and 8 bases, with 16 bases remaining between them. The germline CDR1 and CDR2 sequences are LNHDA and SQIVND (reference sequence). The CDR3 region is CARPKSNLGYTF. The CDR3 DNA is TGTGCCAGACCCAAAAGCAATCTAGGCTACACCTTC.

The sample holds a few counts of this clonotype. This chain connects TRBV9 to TRBJ2-5; TRBD1 might be the D (7 bases). The CDR3 extends over 16 amino acids. Per the germline V gene, CDR1 is SGDLS and CDR2 is YYNGEE. V was pared by 1 base and J by 4 bases, with 17 bases between. The CDR3 sequence: CASSVFAGTAGETQYF. CDR3 nucleotide sequence: TGTGCCAGCAGCGTATTCGCCGGGACAGCGGGAGAGACCCAGTACTTC.

This clonotype has at least ten counts. The V gene is TRBV10-3, the J gene TRBJ2-7, with D tentatively TRBD1 or TRBD2 (5 bases each). The CDR3 sequence is 16 residues long. Germline CDR1 ENHRY, CDR2 SYGVKD. Trimming pared 10 bases from V and 1 base from J, leaving 23 bases between. The CDR3 DNA follows: TGTGCCACTCAACCGACCCCCTCGGGGCTGTCCTACGAGCAGTACTTC. This translates into CATQPTPSGLSYEQYF.

This clonotype was detected ten times or more. This chain joins TRBV2 and TRBJ2-4, with TRBD1 matching 8 bases. The V and J ends lost 5 bases and 3 bases, in that order; junction bases with no gene match: 3. The CDR3 contains 14 residues. CDR1 and CDR2 (germline): SNHLY, FYNNEI. The CDR3 DNA reads as TGTGCCAGCAGTTTACAGGGGGACAAAAACATTCAGTACTTC. It is translated as CASSLQGDKNIQYF. Full variable domain (missing parts from reference TRBV2 and TRBJ2-4): EPEVTQTPSHQVTQMGQEVILRCVPISNHLYFYWYRQILGQKVEFLVSFYNNEISEKSEIFDDQFSVERPDGSNFTLKIRSTKLEDSAMYFCASSLQGDKNIQYFGAGTRLSVL.

The V call is TRBV5-1, the J call TRBJ2-7; 9 positions agree with TRBD2. Unmatched junction bases numbered 3, after V lost 2 bases and J lost 3 bases. CDR1 SGHRS and CDR2 YFSETQ come from the germline V gene. CDR3 size: 14 residues. CDR3: CASSLTAGGYEQYF. The CDR3 coding sequence is TGCGCCAGCAGCTTAACAGCGGGGGGCTACGAGCAGTACTTC.

A few counts support this clonotype. The chain employs TRBV7-6 and TRBJ1-6; possible D gene TRBD1, 5 bases. Trimming cost V 3 bases and J 9 bases, with 15 bases left between them. The CDR3 has 15 residues. The germline CDR1 and CDR2 sequences are SGHVS and FNYEAQ. CDR3: CASSLAGIGSSPLHF. The CDR3 nucleotides read TGTGCCAGCAGCTTGGCAGGGATTGGAAGTTCACCCCTCCACTTT.